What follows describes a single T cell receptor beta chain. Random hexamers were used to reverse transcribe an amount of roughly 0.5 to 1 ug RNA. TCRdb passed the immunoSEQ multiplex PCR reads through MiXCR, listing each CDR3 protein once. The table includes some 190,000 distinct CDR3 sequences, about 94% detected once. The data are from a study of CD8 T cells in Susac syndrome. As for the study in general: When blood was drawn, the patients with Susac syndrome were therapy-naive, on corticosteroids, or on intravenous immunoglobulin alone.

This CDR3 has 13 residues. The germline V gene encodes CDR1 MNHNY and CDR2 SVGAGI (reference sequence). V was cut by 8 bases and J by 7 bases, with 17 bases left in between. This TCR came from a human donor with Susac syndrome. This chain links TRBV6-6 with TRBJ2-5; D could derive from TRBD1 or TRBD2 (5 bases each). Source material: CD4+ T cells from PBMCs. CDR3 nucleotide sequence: TGTGCCAGCCGGAGGACGATCCAGGGGACCCAGTACTTC. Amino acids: CASRRTIQGTQYF.